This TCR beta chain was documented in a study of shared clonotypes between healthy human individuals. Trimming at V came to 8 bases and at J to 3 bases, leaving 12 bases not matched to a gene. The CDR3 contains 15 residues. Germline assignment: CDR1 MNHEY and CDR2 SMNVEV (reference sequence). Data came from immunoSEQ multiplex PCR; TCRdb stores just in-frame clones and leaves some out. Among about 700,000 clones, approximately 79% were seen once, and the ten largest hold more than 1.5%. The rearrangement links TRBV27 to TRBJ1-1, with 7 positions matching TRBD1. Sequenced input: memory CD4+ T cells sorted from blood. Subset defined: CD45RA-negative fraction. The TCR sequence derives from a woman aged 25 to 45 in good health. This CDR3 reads CASPGTEDPDTEAFF. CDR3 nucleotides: TGTGCCAGCCCCGGGACAGAGGACCCTGACACTGAAGCTTTCTTT.